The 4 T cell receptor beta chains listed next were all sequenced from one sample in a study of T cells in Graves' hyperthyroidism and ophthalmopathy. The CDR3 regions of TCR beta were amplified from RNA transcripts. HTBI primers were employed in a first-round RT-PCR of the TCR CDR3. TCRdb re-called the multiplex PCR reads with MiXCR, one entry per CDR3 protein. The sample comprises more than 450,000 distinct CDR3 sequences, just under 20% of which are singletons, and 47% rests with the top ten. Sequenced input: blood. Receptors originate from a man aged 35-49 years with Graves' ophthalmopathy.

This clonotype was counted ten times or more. The CDR3 coding sequence is TGTGCCAGCAGCGGGACAGGGAGAAATGAGCAGTTCTTC. It translates to CASSGTGRNEQFF. The chain links TRBV2 to TRBJ2-1; TRBD1 matches 9 bases. This CDR3 spans 13 amino acids. V gave up 6 bases and J gave up 7 bases; unmatched junction bases: 4. Germline CDR1 reads SNHLY; CDR2 reads FYNNEI.

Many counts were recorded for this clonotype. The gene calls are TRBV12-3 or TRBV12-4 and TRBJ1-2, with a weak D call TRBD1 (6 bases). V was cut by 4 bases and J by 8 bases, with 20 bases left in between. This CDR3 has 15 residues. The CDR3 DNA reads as TGTGCCAGCAGTTGGGGGATCCGGGACAAGGGGGGCTACACCTTC. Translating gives CASSWGIRDKGGYTF.

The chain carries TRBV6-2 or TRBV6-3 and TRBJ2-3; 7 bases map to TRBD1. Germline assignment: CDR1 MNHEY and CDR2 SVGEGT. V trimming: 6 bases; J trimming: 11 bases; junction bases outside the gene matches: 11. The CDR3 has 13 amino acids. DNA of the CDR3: TGTGCCAGCAGGCCTGACAAGACAGGGAGGCAGTATTTT. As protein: CASRPDKTGRQYF.

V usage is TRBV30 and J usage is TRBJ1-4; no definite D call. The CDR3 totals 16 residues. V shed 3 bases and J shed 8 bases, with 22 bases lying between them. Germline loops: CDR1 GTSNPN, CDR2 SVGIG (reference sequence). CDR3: CAWREPRALRGEKLFF. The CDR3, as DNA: TGTGCCTGGAGAGAACCTCGGGCCTTAAGAGGGGAAAAACTGTTTTTT.